The 16 T cell receptor beta chains reported below all come from one sample, sequenced in a study of OX40 agonist ivuxolimab in advanced cancers. The method was immunoSEQ multiplex PCR; TCRdb's version includes in-frame clones alone and lacks a portion of them. Found here are 35,000 to 45,000 clones, 80% to 90% of them singletons; the top ten hold roughly 2.2%. This specimen consisted of CD4+ or CD8+ T cells sorted from blood, obtained in a trial of the OX40 agonist ivuxolimab. These receptors were collected from an adult with an advanced solid tumor such as melanoma, head and neck, liver or kidney cancer.

The rearrangement joins TRBV28 to TRBJ1-5; D remains ambiguous. V dropped 4 bases and J dropped 0 bases, with 16 bases sitting between them. Per germline, CDR1 MDHEN and CDR2 SYDVKM. The CDR3 consists of 17 residues. This CDR3 is CASSSPEGSYSNQPQHF. The DNA of the CDR3 is TGTGCCAGCAGTTCTCCTGAGGGCAGTTATAGCAATCAGCCCCAGCATTTT. The variable domain in full, with the rest retrieved from reference TRBV28 and TRBJ1-5, is DVKVTQSSRYLVKRTGEKVFLECVQDMDHENMFWYRQDPGLGLRLIYFSYDVKMKEKGDIPEGYSVSREKKERFSLILESASTNQTSMYLCASSSPEGSYSNQPQHFGDGTRLSIL.

The CDR3, as DNA: TGTGCCAGCAGCCAAGAGAAGGGGGTCGAGCAGTACTTC. Protein product: CASSQEKGVEQYF. The chain couples TRBV4-2 to TRBJ2-7; possible D gene TRBD1, 6 bases. This CDR3 is built from 13 residues. Germline V gene data show CDR1 as LGHNA and CDR2 as YNFKEQ. V dropped 0 bases and J dropped 6 bases, with 9 bases sitting between them.

V and J are TRBV21-1 and TRBJ1-3; whether TRBD1, the table's D call, matches the DNA was not checked. TRBV21-1 is a documented pseudogene. This CDR3 is 15 amino acids long. CDR3 region: CASSRTTGIGNTIYF. The CDR3 DNA sequence: TGTGCCAGCAGCAGAACCACAGGGATCGGAAACACCATATATTTT.

The chain is built from TRBV7-9 and TRBJ2-5; TRBD2 matches 13 bases. V was clipped by 8 bases and J by 4 bases; unmatched bases: 1. Germline CDR1 reads SEHNR; CDR2 reads FQNEAQ (reference sequence). This CDR3 is 13 amino acids long. This CDR3 is CASGLAGAETQYF. The CDR3 region has the DNA TGTGCCAGCGGACTAGCGGGAGCAGAGACCCAGTACTTC. Looking up the rest from reference TRBV7-9 and TRBJ2-5 gives the full variable domain: DTGVSQNPRHKITKRGQNVTFRCDPISEHNRLYWYRQTLGQGPEFLTYFQNEAQLEKSRLLSDRFSAERPKGSFSTLEIQRTEQGDSAMYLCASGLAGAETQYFGPGTRLLVL.

Note on this clone: A read error may account for a junction end that differs from germline. This rearrangement joins TRBV7-8 to TRBJ2-1; D ambiguous. The germline V gene has CDR1 SGHVS and CDR2 FQNEAQ. This CDR3 comprises 15 residues. CDR3 sequence reads: CASRLDKPGGHEQFF. CDR3 DNA sequence: TGTGCCAGCAGGTTAGACAAGCCGGGTGGACATGAGCAGTTCTTC.

The gene calls are TRBV19 and TRBJ1-1; 10 positions agree with TRBD1. The CDR3 length is 15 residues. The V gene's germline CDR1 is LNHDA and CDR2 SQIVND (reference sequence). V shed 4 bases and J 5 bases; nucleotides not matched to a gene: 7. Written as DNA, the CDR3 is TGTGCCAGTAGTACCCTAGGACAGGGGGGTACTGAAGCTTTCTTT. Its protein is CASSTLGQGGTEAFF.

The chain employs TRBV19 and TRBJ1-6; 8 bases map to TRBD1. This CDR3 region has 16 residues. The germline V gene encodes CDR1 LNHDA and CDR2 SQIVND (reference sequence). After removal of 4 bases from V and 9 bases from J, the junction contained 11 bases not matched to a gene. The CDR3 is CASSTRTGLLASPLHF. CDR3 nucleotide sequence: TGTGCCAGTAGTACAAGGACAGGGCTTTTAGCTTCACCCCTCCACTTT.

The chain joins TRBV9 to TRBJ2-1, with 8 positions matching TRBD1. Germline-derived CDR1 and CDR2 are SGDLS and YYNGEE. J gave up 9 bases and V 3 bases, and 8 bases lay outside the gene matches. CDR3 length: 14 residues. The CDR3 protein is CASSGYRGIGEQFF. In DNA, the CDR3 is TGTGCCAGCAGCGGCTACAGGGGGATAGGTGAGCAGTTCTTC.

The chain links TRBV7-8 to TRBJ2-3, with D perhaps TRBD1 (6 bases). V was pared by 5 bases and J by 4 bases, with 16 bases between. The CDR3 runs 15 residues. The V gene's germline CDR1 is SGHVS and CDR2 FQNEAQ. The CDR3 DNA reads as TGTGCCAGCAGCCGCCTGGACAAGGGGGCAGATACGCAGTATTTT. Protein: CASSRLDKGADTQYF. The full variable domain, with the rest looked up from reference TRBV7-8 and TRBJ2-3, is GAGVSQSPRYKVAKRGQDVALRCDPISGHVSLFWYQQALGQGPEFLTYFQNEAQLDKSGLPSDRFFAERPEGSVSTLKIQRTQQEDSAVYLCASSRLDKGADTQYFGPGTRLTVL.

The chain has TRBV5-1 and TRBJ1-6; 8 bases map to TRBD1. The CDR3 is 15 amino acids. V dropped 2 bases and J dropped 7; count of bases not matched to a gene: 5. Germline CDR1 reads SGHRS; CDR2 reads YFSETQ. CDR3 sequence reads: CASSLLGTGNSPLHF. The CDR3 region has the DNA TGCGCCAGCAGCTTACTCGGGACAGGAAATTCACCCCTCCACTTT.

J is TRBJ1-1 and V is TRBV11-2, with a possible D match to TRBD1 (5 bases). Germline values: CDR1 SGHAT, CDR2 FQNNGV. Trimming cost V 2 bases and J 2 bases, with 21 bases left between them. The CDR3 extends over 18 amino acids. The CDR3 loop is CASSLSFLGATGNTEAFF. The CDR3, as DNA: TGTGCCAGCAGCTTATCCTTTCTCGGGGCAACAGGTAACACTGAAGCTTTCTTT.

The chain links TRBV28 to TRBJ2-1, with D maybe TRBD2 (6 bases). Germline lookup yields CDR1 MDHEN and CDR2 SYDVKM. The CDR3 is 13 residues long. Trimming shortened V by 8 bases and J by 8 bases, and 16 bases separated the two germline ends. CDR3 amino acids: CASWSGRWDEQFF. The CDR3 DNA is TGTGCCAGCTGGTCAGGGAGGTGGGATGAGCAGTTCTTC.

For the CDR3, the DNA is TGTGCCAGCAGGGGAGGGAATAGCAATCAGCCCCAGCATTTT. Translating gives CASRGGNSNQPQHF. The genes are TRBV28 and TRBJ1-5; D is unresolved. The CDR3 extends over 14 amino acids. The V end lost 6 bases, the J end lost 0 bases, and 9 bases lay between the germline ends. Germline V CDR1 and CDR2: MDHEN, SYDVKM.

The table lists this clone with a few counts. The V call is TRBV6-5, the J call TRBJ2-3; TRBD2 matches at 9 bases. Germline CDR1 MNHEY, CDR2 SVGAGI. V shed 5 bases, J shed 6 bases, and the junction held 6 bases outside the gene matches. This CDR3 spans 14 amino acids. CDR3 coding DNA: TGTGCCAGCAGTCTAGCGGGACCCACGGATACGCAGTATTTT. It codes for CASSLAGPTDTQYF.

This clone is a singleton in its sample. V usage is TRBV9 and J usage is TRBJ2-1; D call uncertain. This CDR3 spans 12 amino acids. Germline CDR1 SGDLS, CDR2 YYNGEE. Trimming took off 4 bases at V and 6 bases at J, with 8 bases between the two ends. The CDR3, as DNA: TGTGCCAGCAGCCAAGTAACCAATGAGCAGTTCTTC. Translation: CASSQVTNEQFF. The full variable domain, in which reference TRBV9 and TRBJ2-1 provide the parts outside the CDR3, is DSGVTQTPKHLITATGQRVTLRCSPRSGDLSVYWYQQSLDQGLQFLIQYYNGEERAKGNILERFSAQQFPDLHSELNLSSLELGDSALYFCASSQVTNEQFFGPGTRLTVL.

The chain combines TRBV10-1 with TRBJ2-2, with TRBD1 as a possible D gene (5 bases). The CDR3 is 16 residues long. Looked up from germline, CDR1 is WNHNN and CDR2 is SYGVQD (reference sequence). Trimming left V 0 bases short and J 2 bases short, with 10 bases between. CDR3 region: CASSESWQGNTGELFF. The CDR3 DNA reads as TGCGCCAGCAGTGAGTCTTGGCAGGGTAACACCGGGGAGCTGTTTTTT.